The 30 T cell receptor beta chains in this list originate from one sample, sequenced in a study of cytomegalovirus exposure and HLA in healthy donors. The primer mix had 60 Vbeta and 13 Jbeta primers. Assay: immunoSEQ multiplex PCR; the TCRdb copy retains only in-frame clones and omits some. This sample has roughly 130,000 clones, with about 79% found just once. The material sequenced was PBMCs. These receptors all stem from a woman aged 18-29 years in good health and CMV-seropositive.

The rearrangement links TRBV7-3 to TRBJ2-1; 8 nucleotides line up with TRBD2. The CDR3 loop spans 17 amino acids. Germline V gives CDR1 SGHTA, CDR2 FQGTGA. V lost 1 base, J lost 1 base, and 6 bases stayed unmatched. The CDR3 DNA reads as TGTGCCAGCAGCTTAATCGGTCCTAGCGGGTCCTACAATGAGCAGTTCTTC. It specifies CASSLIGPSGSYNEQFF.

The chain has TRBV19 and TRBJ1-5; the D is unclear. V was shortened by 1 base and J by 3 bases, with 7 bases between the two germline ends. The CDR3 loop spans 14 amino acids. Germline values: CDR1 LNHDA, CDR2 SQIVND (reference sequence). The DNA of the CDR3 is TGTGCCAGTAGTATAGGGGAGATCAATCAGCCCCAGCATTTT. Translating it yields CASSIGEINQPQHF.

The chain combines TRBV6-5 with TRBJ2-7; D remains unclear. CDR3 length: 13 residues. V was clipped by 8 bases and J by 1 base, with 12 bases between them. From germline, CDR1 is MNHEY and CDR2 SVGAGI. The CDR3 sequence is CASSLSRSYEQYF. The CDR3 DNA sequence: TGTGCCAGCTCGCTCAGCAGGTCCTACGAGCAGTACTTC.

The sample holds a few counts of this clone. The chain is built from TRBV2 and TRBJ1-5; 8 positions match TRBD1. Germline assignment: CDR1 SNHLY and CDR2 FYNNEI. J gave up 3 bases and V 6 bases, and 7 bases lay outside the gene matches. The CDR3 is 15 residues long. The chain's CDR3 is CASRGQGAINQPQHF. The CDR3 DNA reads as TGTGCCAGCAGAGGGCAGGGGGCTATCAATCAGCCCCAGCATTTT.

The J gene is TRBJ2-5, the V gene TRBV5-4; the D gene is possibly TRBD2 (7 bases). Per germline, CDR1 SGHNT and CDR2 YYREEE (reference sequence). The length of the CDR3 is 14 residues. V was cut by 2 bases and J by 4 bases, with 12 bases left in between. Written as DNA, the CDR3 is TGTGCCAGCAGCTTTGGGGGGGGCACAGAGACCCAGTACTTC. Protein product: CASSFGGGTETQYF.

This chain joins TRBV15 and TRBJ2-2; 7 bases fit TRBD1. The CDR3 spans 16 residues. J gave up 7 bases and V 0 bases, and 8 bases lay outside the gene matches. CDR1 is LNHNV and CDR2 is YYDKDF in the germline V gene (reference sequence). In nucleotides, the CDR3 is TGTGCCACCAGCAGAGATCTAGGGGGCCTGGGCGGGGAGCTGTTTTTT. This translates into CATSRDLGGLGGELFF. The entire variable domain, with the rest obtained from reference TRBV15 and TRBJ2-2, is as follows: DAMVIQNPRYQVTQFGKPVTLSCSQTLNHNVMYWYQQKSSQAPKLLFHYYDKDFNNEADTPDNFQSRRPNTSFCFLDIRSPGLGDTAMYLCATSRDLGGLGGELFFGEGSRLTVL.

The chain is built from TRBV7-3 and TRBJ1-1; D remains ambiguous. This CDR3 is built from 13 residues. Trimming pared 4 bases from V and 4 bases from J, leaving 10 bases between. Germline V gives CDR1 SGHTA, CDR2 FQGTGA. The CDR3 protein is CASSSDFGTEAFF. The CDR3 DNA reads TGTGCCAGCAGCTCGGACTTCGGCACTGAAGCTTTCTTT.

The chain has TRBV27 and TRBJ1-4; 9 bases are shared with TRBD1. CDR3 length equals 14 residues. Trimming took 0 bases from V and 9 from J; bases not matched to a gene: 2. Germline CDR1 is MNHEY and CDR2 is SMNVEV (reference sequence). CDR3 residues: CASSLSTGGQKLFF. DNA for the CDR3: TGTGCCAGCAGTTTATCCACAGGGGGCCAAAAACTGTTTTTT.

This sequence joins TRBV7-9 and TRBJ2-3; D is possibly TRBD2 (6 bases). Germline CDR1 reads SEHNR; CDR2 reads FQNEAQ (reference sequence). This CDR3 comprises 16 residues. Between the trimmed V and J ends, which lost 5 bases and 2 bases, there was a span of 17 bases. The CDR3 protein is CASSPGVGSDTDTQYF. Here the CDR3 DNA reads TGTGCCAGCAGCCCGGGGGTAGGGTCCGACACAGATACGCAGTATTTT.

This chain uses TRBV27 with TRBJ1-2, with 10 bases that match TRBD1. CDR3 length equals 16 residues. Unmatched junction bases numbered 8, after V lost 2 bases and J lost 5 bases. Germline-derived CDR1 and CDR2 are MNHEY and SMNVEV (reference sequence). This chain's CDR3 is CASSLEWDRGSYGYTF. In DNA form, the CDR3 reads TGTGCCAGCAGTTTAGAATGGGACAGGGGTTCGTATGGCTACACCTTC.

Comment on this clone: Other DNA sequences from this sample encode an identical CDR3 as well. The CDR3 spells CATSRVGGETQYF. Here the CDR3 DNA reads TGTGCCACCAGCAGAGTGGGGGGAGAGACCCAGTACTTC. The V call is TRBV15, the J call TRBJ2-5; a weak D match, TRBD2 (6 bases). Trimming shortened V by 1 base and J by 4 bases, and 7 bases separated the two germline ends. Per the germline V gene, CDR1 is LNHNV and CDR2 is YYDKDF (reference sequence). The CDR3 loop spans 13 amino acids.

This sequence joins TRBV7-3 and TRBJ1-6, with a tentative D call TRBD1 (6 bases). This CDR3 has 15 amino acids. V lost 0 bases to trimming and J lost 7 bases, with 10 bases between them. Germline values: CDR1 SGHTA, CDR2 FQGTGA. CDR3 in DNA: TGTGCCAGCAGCTTAACAGGGGGGGGAAATTCACCCCTCCACTTT. Amino acid sequence: CASSLTGGGNSPLHF.

The chain is built from TRBV13 and TRBJ2-2, with TRBD2 matching over 7 bases. After removal of 4 bases from V and 3 bases from J, the junction contained 8 bases not matched to a gene. CDR3 length: 16 residues. Germline lookup yields CDR1 PRHDT and CDR2 FYEKMQ (reference sequence). CDR3 region: CASSSPGGRYTGELFF. The CDR3 DNA sequence: TGTGCCAGCAGCTCCCCCGGGGGGAGATACACCGGGGAGCTGTTTTTT.

This chain connects TRBV30 to TRBJ1-2; 7 nucleotides match TRBD1. Germline trimming cut 8 bases from V and 2 bases from J; bases unmatched to any gene: 8. This CDR3 comprises 13 residues. The germline V gene encodes CDR1 GTSNPN and CDR2 SVGIG (reference sequence). CDR3 nucleotide sequence: TGTGCCCAAAATCCCAGGGGGAACTATGGCTACACCTTC. Protein: CAQNPRGNYGYTF. Full variable domain (remainder filled in from reference TRBV30 and TRBJ1-2): SQTIHQWPATLVQPVGSPLSLECTVEGTSNPNLYWYRQAAGRGLQLLFYSVGIGQISSEVPQNLSASRPQDRQFILSSKKLLLSDSGFYLCAQNPRGNYGYTFGSGTRLTVV.

This rearrangement joins TRBV25-1 to TRBJ1-6; tentatively, D is TRBD1 (6 bases). This CDR3 region has 17 residues. Germline V CDR1 and CDR2: MGHDK, SYGVNS. V was trimmed by 3 bases and J by 0 bases, leaving 12 bases between them. CDR3 nucleotides: TGTGCCAGCAGTGACGACAGGTCCCCCTCCTATAATTCACCCCTCCACTTT. This sequence encodes CASSDDRSPSYNSPLHF.

This chain uses TRBV27 with TRBJ2-1; 10 bases are a match to TRBD1. The CDR3 has 15 residues. Germline loops: CDR1 MNHEY, CDR2 SMNVEV (reference sequence). V was clipped by 5 bases and J by 7 bases; unmatched bases: 8. The CDR3 region is CASSPYGQGGNEQFF. CDR3 nucleotides: TGTGCCAGCAGTCCCTATGGACAGGGGGGAAATGAGCAGTTCTTC.

V usage is TRBV29-1 and J usage is TRBJ1-3, with D possibly TRBD1 on 5 matching bases. The CDR3 is 16 amino acids. Trimming left V 2 bases short and J 1 base short, with 15 bases between. Germline CDR1 reads SQVTM; CDR2 reads ANQGSEA. CDR3 nucleotides: TGCAGCGTTGAAACCTCCCCCAGGGTGTCTGGAAACACCATATATTTT. Amino acids: CSVETSPRVSGNTIYF.

The V and J genes are TRBV25-1 and TRBJ2-5; D possibly corresponds to TRBD2 (7 bases). The J call could be wrong; TRBJ2-7 is a better fit for the DNA end. Germline lookup yields CDR1 MGHDK and CDR2 SYGVNS. CDR3 length equals 17 residues. The DNA of the CDR3 is TGTGCCAGCAGTGAATGGGGGGGGGCGGGGGAACTTTACGAGCAGTACTTC. Amino acid sequence: CASSEWGGAGELYEQYF.

V gene TRBV5-1 combines with J gene TRBJ1-6; 8 nucleotides match TRBD1. This CDR3 is built from 15 residues. The V and J ends lost 1 base and 7 bases, in that order; junction bases with no gene match: 4. Germline-derived CDR1 and CDR2 are SGHRS and YFSETQ. The CDR3 spells CASSLSGQDNSPLHF. The DNA for the CDR3 is TGCGCCAGCAGCTTGTCGGGACAGGACAATTCACCCCTCCACTTT.

The chain carries TRBV7-9 and TRBJ2-3; TRBD2 might be the D (7 bases). The CDR3 covers 15 residues. Looked up from germline, CDR1 is SEHNR and CDR2 is FQNEAQ (reference sequence). V was shortened by 1 base and J by 2 bases, with 10 bases between the two germline ends. CDR3 sequence: CASSLDGGPTDTQYF. The CDR3, as DNA: TGTGCCAGCAGCTTAGACGGGGGGCCCACAGATACGCAGTATTTT.

This clone is a singleton in its sample. The rearrangement links TRBV14 to TRBJ1-1; D unresolved. V lost 1 base to trimming and J lost 6 bases, with 15 bases between them. There are 15 residues in the CDR3. Germline V gene lookup returns CDR1 SGHDN and CDR2 FVKESK. CDR3 DNA: TGTGCCAGCAGCCAAGCTGCGCGGCACGCATCTGAAGCTTTCTTT. This translates into CASSQAARHASEAFF.

The rearrangement links TRBV13 to TRBJ1-1, with a tentative D call TRBD1 (5 bases). Between the trimmed V and J ends, which lost 5 bases and 3 bases, there was a span of 7 bases. This CDR3 has 12 amino acids. Germline V CDR1 and CDR2: PRHDT, FYEKMQ (reference sequence). CDR3 sequence: CASSRGDTEAFF. CDR3 DNA: TGTGCCAGCAGCCGGGGGGACACTGAAGCTTTCTTT.

This clone has just one count. The J gene is TRBJ2-5, the V gene TRBV7-2, with 15 bases matching TRBD2. Trimming at V came to 3 bases and at J to 5 bases, leaving 1 base not matched to a gene. The CDR3 runs to 15 residues. Germline CDR1 reads SGHTA; CDR2 reads FQGNSA. CDR3: CASSFGLAGGETQYF. CDR3 nucleotide sequence: TGTGCCAGCAGCTTCGGACTAGCGGGGGGGGAGACCCAGTACTTC.

This chain uses TRBV25-1 with TRBJ2-7, with D hard to call. Per germline, CDR1 MGHDK and CDR2 SYGVNS. The CDR3 contains 13 residues. Trimming cost V 3 bases and J 4 bases, with 10 bases left between them. The CDR3 DNA follows: TGTGCCAGCAGTGATTACGGAGTTTACGAGCAGTACTTC. Its protein product is CASSDYGVYEQYF.

This clone has a handful of counts. In the same sample, other DNA sequences code for this CDR3. The chain has TRBV4-1 and TRBJ2-7; 13 bases map to TRBD2. V shed 2 bases, J shed 0 bases, and the junction held 1 base outside the gene matches. CDR1 and CDR2 from the germline V gene are MGHRA and YSYEKL. The CDR3 is made up of 16 amino acids. This CDR3 reads CASSQRLAGGSYEQYF. Here the CDR3 DNA reads TGCGCCAGCAGCCAACGACTAGCGGGGGGCTCCTACGAGCAGTACTTC.

This clone was observed a single time. J is TRBJ2-3 and V is TRBV13, with D maybe TRBD2 (6 bases). CDR1 and CDR2 (germline): PRHDT, FYEKMQ (reference sequence). This CDR3 is 14 amino acids long. The ends were cut back, 3 bases at V and 5 bases at J, with 12 bases in the middle. Here the CDR3 DNA reads TGTGCCAGCAGCTTTTTAGCGGAGAGAGATACGCAGTATTTT. Amino acid sequence: CASSFLAERDTQYF.

V gene TRBV12-5 combines with J gene TRBJ2-7; D perhaps matches TRBD1 (6 bases). Between the trimmed V and J ends, which lost 0 bases and 7 bases, there was a span of 19 bases. The CDR3 length is 16 residues. Germline V gene data show CDR1 as LGHNT and CDR2 as FRNRAP. CDR3: CASGLVGVRGVKEQYF. In nucleotides, the CDR3 is TGTGCTAGTGGTTTGGTAGGGGTCAGGGGCGTGAAAGAGCAGTACTTC.

The chain employs TRBV7-4 and TRBJ1-1, with 7 bases fitting TRBD1. CDR1 and CDR2 (germline): SGHVT, SQSDAQ. Trimming took 5 bases from V and 4 from J; bases not matched to a gene: 4. The CDR3 covers 13 residues. In nucleotides, the CDR3 is TGTGCCAGCAGCCAAGACAGGGCCACTGAAGCTTTCTTT. It codes for CASSQDRATEAFF. Variable domain in full (rest from reference TRBV7-4 and TRBJ1-1): GAGVSQSPRYKVAKRGRDVALRCDSISGHVTLYWYRQTLGQGSEVLTYSQSDAQRDKSGRPSGRFSAERPERSVSTLKIQRTEQGDSAVYLCASSQDRATEAFFGQGTRLTVV.

This chain joins TRBV13 and TRBJ2-2, with 8 bases identical to TRBD1. Trimming cost V 5 bases and J 2 bases; bases outside gene matches: 4. The length of the CDR3 is 15 residues. Germline V gene sequence: CDR1 PRHDT, CDR2 FYEKMQ (reference sequence). The CDR3 region is CASSPPGGNTGELFF. CDR3 nucleotides: TGTGCCAGCAGCCCGCCAGGGGGCAACACCGGGGAGCTGTTTTTT.

This chain connects TRBV5-4 to TRBJ1-3; no clear D. Looked up from germline, CDR1 is SGHNT and CDR2 is YYREEE (reference sequence). The CDR3 runs to 15 residues. V gave up 2 bases and J gave up 0 bases, with 9 bases separating them. The CDR3 region has the DNA TGTGCCAGCAGCTTAGGAGGGAACTCTGGAAACACCATATATTTT. This gives the protein CASSLGGNSGNTIYF.